Here is one T cell receptor beta chain with its context. Its antigen is not known. The data were obtained in a study of cytomegalovirus exposure and HLA in healthy donors. Whole-study findings and limits: Under 20,000 TCR beta sequences were associated with HLA alleles at 0.05 false discovery rate in a later analysis.

In the PCR, 60 Vbeta and 13 Jbeta primers were used. Here immunoSEQ multiplex PCR was the method, and the copy in TCRdb shows in-frame clones only, minus some. The table has 95,000 to 100,000 clones, about 80% seen once. V lost 7 bases to trimming and J lost 0 bases, with 10 bases between them. This CDR3 comprises 13 residues. Germline CDR1 is MDHEN and CDR2 is SYDVKM. This TCR was recovered from a man aged 35 to 55 in good health and CMV-seronegative. This sequence joins TRBV28 and TRBJ2-7, with D hard to call. Sequencing used PBMCs. CDR3 DNA: TGTGCCAGCACACTCCCCCCCTCCTACGAGCAGTACTTC. As protein: CASTLPPSYEQYF. The full variable domain, rest sourced from reference TRBV28 and TRBJ2-7, is DVKVTQSSRYLVKRTGEKVFLECVQDMDHENMFWYRQDPGLGLRLIYFSYDVKMKEKGDIPEGYSVSREKKERFSLILESASTNQTSMYLCASTLPPSYEQYFGPGTRLTVT.